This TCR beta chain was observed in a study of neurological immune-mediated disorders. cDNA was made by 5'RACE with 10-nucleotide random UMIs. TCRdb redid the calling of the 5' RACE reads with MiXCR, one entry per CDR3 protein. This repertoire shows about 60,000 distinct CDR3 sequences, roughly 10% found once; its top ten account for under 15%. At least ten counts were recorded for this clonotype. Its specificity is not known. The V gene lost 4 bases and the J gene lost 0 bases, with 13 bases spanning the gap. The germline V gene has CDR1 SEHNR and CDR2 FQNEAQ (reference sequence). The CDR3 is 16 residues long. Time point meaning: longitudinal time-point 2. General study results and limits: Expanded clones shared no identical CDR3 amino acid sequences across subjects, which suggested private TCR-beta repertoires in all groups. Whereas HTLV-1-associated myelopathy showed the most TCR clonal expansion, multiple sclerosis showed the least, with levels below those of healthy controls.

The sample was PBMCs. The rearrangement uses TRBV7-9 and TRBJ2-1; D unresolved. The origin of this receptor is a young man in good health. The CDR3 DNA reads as TGTGCCAGCAGCTCCCAACCCCGGAACTCCTACAATGAGCAGTTCTTC. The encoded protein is CASSSQPRNSYNEQFF.